The following is a T cell receptor (beta chain) sequence with its context. The clone's antigen remains unknown. Base qualities are missing; no much larger clone stands one base away. The cohort consisted of some 730 healthy bone marrow donors. All cohort members were sampled while nominally healthy, although unrecorded immune exposures were likely present. The donor was CMV seropositive and was included in the group of 289 seropositive cohort members. A peripheral blood sample was provided by each donor, and peripheral blood mononuclear cells were used for TCR beta sequencing. The Qiagen DNeasy Blood Extraction Kit was used to extract genomic DNA from the blood cell samples. This record comes from a study of cytomegalovirus exposure and HLA in healthy donors (dated by TCRdb to between 2016 and 2019). Concerning the study at large: In an earlier analysis of several hundred of the donors, less than 350 Gb of sequence data and some 100 million unique TCR beta sequences from roughly 200 million T cells were reported. About 300 gigabases of sequencing data and approximately 80 million unique TCR sequences were included in an early release covering 550 to 650 HLA-typed donors. Of the 300 to 500 genotyped donors, 75% to 85% were placed in the genetic ancestry cluster associated with self-reported Caucasian donors. The study was designed to test whether signatures of past pathogen exposure could be identified by cataloging public T cell receptors. The T cell repertoires of 666 subjects were profiled by immunosequencing and related to cytomegalovirus serostatus. Besides the first cohort of about 730 subjects, a separate validation cohort made up of 120 different subjects was used. High-throughput TCR immunosequencing, statistical association of individual TCRs with disease status, and machine learning were combined to predict cytomegalovirus infection status. A later analysis re-analyzed previously published TCR beta repertoires from about 730 donors and added high-resolution HLA genotyping to study TCR occurrence patterns. Rather than drawing on any new phenotypic data, the later analysis identified candidate immune exposures from TCR beta sequences and the way those sequences occurred across donors. An earlier analysis of about 600 of the donors used high-throughput TCR beta sequencing to judge whether each TCR beta V gene segment behaved as functional or pseudogenic. Donor age, sex, ethnicity and CMV serostatus were compiled alongside the repertoire data. A later genetic analysis took genome-wide SNP genotypes for about 55% of the 666 donors and used that subset as a discovery cohort. All discovery cohort repertoires had been generated on a single sequencing platform. Both class I and class II loci were covered by HLA typing, at four-digit resolution. The number of donors typed differed by locus, with about 629-630 for A, B, C, DRB1 and DQB1, more than 500 for DQA1, about 610 for DPA1, and some 440 for DPB1. Several DR-DQ haplotypes were treated as single units for association and clustering because of strong linkage in the cohort. Among 300 to 500 genotyped donors of the cohort, an average of around 240,000 unique TCR beta nucleotide sequences was sequenced per donor, of which roughly 18% were non-productive. On the study overall, not on this receptor specifically: A group of highly shared sequence variants was considered likely to be a technical artifact of the sequencing pipeline. Approximately 18 rarely observed V segments, including chromosome 9 orphons, were excluded from the earlier analysis of about 610 of the donors because counts were too low. Correlated functional status among segregating V segments might be attributable to linkage disequilibrium, but an unknown experimental factor could not be ruled out. Roughly uniform sequencing depth across donors was assumed in presence/absence analyses, although this assumption may not hold. The cohort was sequenced for TCR beta chains only, and without alpha or paired-chain data the features that could be detected were limited. In a later analysis, several top co-occurrence clusters were reported to appear linked to parvovirus B19, influenza, CMV and Epstein-Barr virus. A few of the identified cytomegalovirus-associated TCR beta chains were confirmed in vitro to be specific for cytomegalovirus antigens. In a later analysis, TCR association rates were found to vary across HLA loci, with the most associated TCRs seen for DRB1 alleles and the fewest for HLA-C alleles. Specific HLA alleles were associated with some 15,000 TCR beta sequences at a false discovery rate of 0.05 in a later analysis. Most CMV-associated TCR beta chains appeared to be HLA-restricted in a later analysis, and the HLA associations seemed to be driven largely by CMV exposure. While some public TCRs were present in many individuals, most TCR sequences turned up only very rarely across donors. An association between a missense DCLRE1C variant and V-gene and J-gene trimming of TCR beta chains was found in a later genetic analysis and replicated in an independent cohort. A later analysis found that HLA-associated TCR beta chains were more clonally expanded and had lower generation probabilities than equally common non-associated chains. Because HLA typing was unavailable for some donors at each locus, only the typed subset was used in association tests. A further reported finding was that TCR beta sequences accurately predicted the HLA-A and HLA-B alleles for most subjects in the first cohort. Some IMGT-functional V segments, including TRBV6-2 and TRBV6-3, could not be told apart with the 87-base-pair reads, so those segments were excluded. Cytomegalovirus status was reported to be diagnosed by the classifier with high specificity and sensitivity in both the original and validation cohorts. It was suggested by the authors that the approach could potentially be generalized to other disease states and immunological phenotypes. A total of 150 to 200 TCR beta chains were listed by the study as associated with cytomegalovirus. Immune exposure information for the cohort was limited to CMV serostatus. Broadly in line with IMGT annotations, most TCR beta V segments showed up in productive rearrangements about 87% or about 30% of the time in an earlier analysis of approximately 640 of the donors. A later genetic analysis reported fewer N-insertions in productive TCRs among donors in an Asian-associated ancestry cluster than the roughly 700-donor mean. Assigning TCR associations to individual alleles was difficult when HLA alleles, especially DR and DQ, strongly co-occurred.

The library came from the immunoSEQ multiplex PCR assay. For the multiplex PCR, a mixture combining 60 forward primers for TCR Vbeta segments and 13 reverse primers for TCR Jbeta segments was used. Amplification of the CDR3 region of rearranged TCR beta genes was performed with a multiplex PCR assay on genomic DNA. On the Illumina HiSeq System, the amplified TCR beta libraries were sequenced as 87-base-pair reads. Regarding the original processing steps: A later analysis tallied 75 million to 95 million unique TCR beta chains across the 660 or so repertoires, and approximately 9.9 million of those chains were shared by two or more donors. To remove PCR and sequencing errors, raw reads were error-corrected and collapsed into unique sequences using a nearest-neighbor algorithm that merged closely related sequences. Alignment of CDR3 sequences to IMGT reference sequences was used to assign V, D and J gene segments. For a sequence to be retained, a match of at least six nucleotides was required to both a V gene segment and a J gene segment. A rearrangement was called productive if the CDR3 had no stop codons and remained in frame with V and J, and every other rearrangement was called non-productive. CDR3 was defined by IMGT convention, running from the second conserved V-encoded cysteine to the conserved J-encoded phenylalanine. In an earlier analysis of 500 to 650 of the donors, sequences lacking an unambiguous match to a single V gene segment were excluded. An earlier analysis of 587 of the donors called V segments functional above 56.7% productive rearrangements and segregating when the between-donor standard deviation exceeded 5%. A statistical classification framework was built to diagnose cytomegalovirus status from the catalog of TCR beta chain sequences. V and J gene assignment, in a later analysis, came from comparing TCR nucleotide sequences with IMGT/GENE-DB human TR gene sequences. A later analysis assigned CDR3 sequences and most-parsimonious VDJ recombination scenarios with the TCRdist pipeline. A later analysis defined each TCR beta chain by its CDR3 amino acid sequence plus V-gene family, and excluded reads lacking a unique V-gene family. As a way to deal with suspected cross-contamination and a sequencing artifact, a later analysis dropped under 600 nucleotide sequences that were highly shared and had low generation probability. In a later analysis, a clonal expansion index for each public chain was calculated from normalized within-repertoire ranks of inferred template counts. In a later analysis, generation probabilities were computed with a VDJ recombination model fitted to out-of-frame rearrangements, and the resulting probabilities were checked against IGoR. In a later analysis, hypergeometric tests were used to score TCR-TCR, TCR-HLA and TCR-CMV co-occurrence, with a repertoire-size bias correction applied to TCR pairs. To estimate false discovery rates, a later analysis permuted the HLA or CMV assignments 20 times. In a later analysis, co-occurring TCRs were grouped using DBSCAN, with TCRdist sequence similarity added in when clustering inside HLA-allele-positive subsets. Repertoires with fewer than 30,000 or more than 120,000 public chains were left out of co-occurrence clustering, as were five repertoires with anomalous nucleotide sharing. In TCRdb, the immuneACCESS table is reduced to in-frame sequences with V and J assigned. These tables do not hold every clone; where another copy was compared, an unresolved V gene accounts for under half, and the others remain unexplained. For V, J and clone size, that table is used; D and trimming come from the DNA. Recorded for this sample are tens of thousands of clones; roughly 80% of them occurred a single time. Around 2.9% of the sample comes from the top ten.

The CDR3 holds 15 amino acids from the cysteine to the phenylalanine. Of the read, only the CDR3 DNA is kept; its 45 bases are in frame from base 1. V has 0 bases trimmed and J has 8 bases trimmed; junction bases matching no gene number 3. CDR1 and CDR2 are read off the germline V gene (reference sequence) as LNHNV and YYDKDF. This sequence was found in a woman aged 40-49 years in good health and CMV-seropositive. This chain is built from TRBV15 and TRBJ1-6, and TRBD1 matches 8 of the central bases. Sequencing was performed on PBMCs. The CDR3 protein sequence reads: CATSREDRVYSPLHF. DNA sequence: TGTGCCACCAGCAGAGAGGACAGGGTATATTCACCCCTCCACTTT.